The 16 T cell receptor beta chains below come from one sample, sequenced in a study of T cells after yellow fever vaccination. A single record per CDR3 protein comes from TCRdb applying MiXCR to the 5' RACE reads. The sample records approximately 300,000 distinct CDR3 sequences, over 8.5% being singletons. The source was CD4+ T cells sorted from PBMCs, collected 45 days after the yellow fever booster vaccination. These receptors came from a man between 18 and 35 years old who received the YFV17D yellow fever vaccine.

The chain's CDR3 is CASSIMTGQGAFF. CDR3 coding DNA: TGTGCCAGTAGTATCATGACGGGCCAGGGGGCTTTCTTT. The V call is TRBV19, the J call TRBJ1-1, with D perhaps matching TRBD1 (6 bases). CDR1 and CDR2 (germline): LNHDA, SQIVND (reference sequence). With 3 bases removed from V and 11 bases from J, the gap between germline ends came to 16 bases. The CDR3 is 13 residues long.

This clonotype has a count of ten or more. The V call is TRBV7-6, the J call TRBJ2-3; 9 bases agree with TRBD1. The CDR3 length is 15 residues. The germline gives CDR1 SGHVS, CDR2 FNYEAQ. The V and J ends lost 5 bases and 2 bases, in that order; junction bases with no gene match: 5. CDR3 DNA: TGTGCCAGCAGCCAAACACAGGGGGCCACAGATACGCAGTATTTT. As protein: CASSQTQGATDTQYF. Full variable domain (outside the CDR3, taken from reference TRBV7-6 and TRBJ2-3): GAGVSQSPRYKVTKRGQDVALRCDPISGHVSLYWYRQALGQGPEFLTYFNYEAQQDKSGLPNDRFSAERPEGSISTLTIQRTEQRDSAMYRCASSQTQGATDTQYFGPGTRLTVL.

This clonotype was recorded a few times. J is TRBJ2-3 and V is TRBV29-1, with 9 nucleotides matching TRBD1. Unmatched junction bases numbered 2, after V lost 3 bases and J lost 4 bases. Germline CDR1 is SQVTM and CDR2 is ANQGSEA. There are 13 residues in the CDR3. The DNA for the CDR3 is TGCAGCGTTGAGGGACAGGGTTCAGATACGCAGTATTTT. Amino acids: CSVEGQGSDTQYF.

V and J are TRBV7-9 and TRBJ2-1, with D possibly TRBD2 on 6 matching bases. Germline V lookup: CDR1 SEHNR, CDR2 FQNEAQ (reference sequence). Deletions cut 7 bases from V and 7 bases from J, with 17 bases between. The CDR3 is 14 amino acids. In nucleotides, the CDR3 is TGTGCCAGCATCCATACACTAGGAGGGAATGAGCAGTTCTTC. Amino acids: CASIHTLGGNEQFF.

The chain has TRBV9 and TRBJ1-4; 10 positions agree with TRBD1. Unmatched junction bases numbered 15, after V lost 3 bases and J lost 10 bases. CDR3 length: 17 residues. In germline, CDR1 is SGDLS, CDR2 YYNGEE. The CDR3 sequence: CASSDASLTGGVGKLFF. The CDR3 bases are TGTGCCAGCAGCGACGCATCCCTGACAGGGGGCGTCGGAAAACTGTTTTTT.

At least ten counts were recorded for this clonotype. CDR3 sequence: CASSLDNTNEKLFF. As DNA, the CDR3 is TGTGCCAGCAGCTTGGACAATACTAATGAAAAACTGTTTTTT. The chain joins TRBV7-9 to TRBJ1-4, with D maybe TRBD1 (5 bases). This CDR3 contains 14 residues. The V and J ends lost 3 bases and 2 bases respectively, with 7 bases between them. Germline V gives CDR1 SEHNR, CDR2 FQNEAQ (reference sequence).

The chain employs TRBV7-2 and TRBJ2-5; D perhaps matches TRBD1 (5 bases). This CDR3 contains 15 residues. V was trimmed by 0 bases and J by 5 bases, leaving 13 bases between them. Germline assignment: CDR1 SGHTA and CDR2 FQGNSA. CDR3 loop: CASSLAPQGQETQYF. The CDR3, as DNA: TGTGCCAGCAGCTTAGCGCCCCAGGGTCAGGAGACCCAGTACTTC.

V is TRBV20-1 and J is TRBJ2-5; 13 bases map to TRBD2. Trimming took 6 bases from V and 6 from J; bases not matched to a gene: 10. The CDR3 is 15 residues long. Germline V gene lookup returns CDR1 DFQATT and CDR2 SNEGSKA (reference sequence). CDR3 residues: CSALGLAGTRQTQYF. The CDR3 DNA is TGCAGTGCATTGGGACTAGCGGGGACACGCCAGACCCAGTACTTC.

This chain connects TRBV5-4 to TRBJ1-6; 9 nucleotides align to TRBD1. The germline gives CDR1 SGHNT, CDR2 YYREEE (reference sequence). The CDR3 runs to 14 residues. The trim removed 7 bases at V and 7 bases at J, leaving 6 bases unmatched. This CDR3 is CASQTGTGNSPLHF. The CDR3, as DNA: TGTGCCAGCCAGACCGGGACAGGGAATTCACCCCTCCACTTT.

CDR3 nucleotide sequence: TGCAGTGCTAGAAGACCCCGGGCCGGGGAGACCCAGTACTTC. Translated, it gives CSARRPRAGETQYF. The chain joins TRBV20-1 to TRBJ2-5; D unresolved. The CDR3 spans 14 residues. Germline values: CDR1 DFQATT, CDR2 SNEGSKA (reference sequence). Trimming removed 2 bases at V and 5 bases at J, with 15 bases between.

This clonotype was counted a few times. As DNA, the CDR3 is TGCGCCAGCAGCTTGTTCGGGACAAGGCAAAACACTGAAGCTTTCTTT. Translating gives CASSLFGTRQNTEAFF. The chain recombines TRBV5-1 with TRBJ1-1, with D possibly matching TRBD1 (6 bases). The germline V gene has CDR1 SGHRS and CDR2 YFSETQ. Trimming took 1 base from V and 2 from J, leaving 15 bases between them. The CDR3 spans 16 residues.

The chain carries TRBV7-9 and TRBJ1-1, with TRBD1 matching 8 bases. Germline CDR1 is SEHNR and CDR2 is FQNEAQ (reference sequence). The V gene end was trimmed by 1 base and the J gene end by 10 bases; junction bases not matched to a gene: 2. The CDR3 runs 12 residues. The CDR3 bases are TGTGCCAGCAGCTTAGTTGGACAGGGAGCTTTCTTT. Translation: CASSLVGQGAFF. Looking up the rest from reference TRBV7-9 and TRBJ1-1 gives the full variable domain: DTGVSQNPRHKITKRGQNVTFRCDPISEHNRLYWYRQTLGQGPEFLTYFQNEAQLEKSRLLSDRFSAERPKGSFSTLEIQRTEQGDSAMYLCASSLVGQGAFFGQGTRLTVV.

This clonotype has only a few counts. J is TRBJ2-3 and V is TRBV6-6, with 12 bases aligning to TRBD2. This CDR3 is built from 19 residues. V was pared by 0 bases and J by 2 bases, with 9 bases of the junction left unmatched. Germline V gene data show CDR1 as MNHNY and CDR2 as SVGAGI (reference sequence). DNA for the CDR3: TGTGCCAGCAGTTACTCCCTGGGACTAGCGGGCGAGAACACAGATACGCAGTATTTT. Its translation is CASSYSLGLAGENTDTQYF.

This clonotype appeared a few times. The chain joins TRBV7-6 to TRBJ2-7; the D gene is possibly TRBD1 (6 bases). Germline CDR1 is SGHVS and CDR2 is FNYEAQ. The CDR3 extends over 15 amino acids. V was cut by 1 base and J by 2 bases, with 12 bases left in between. The CDR3 region is CASSLDQGFTYEQYV. The CDR3 nucleotides read TGTGCCAGCAGCTTAGACCAGGGGTTTACCTACGAGCAGTACGTC.

This clonotype was counted many times. The rearrangement joins TRBV4-1 to TRBJ1-5; D gene uncertain. Germline-derived CDR1 and CDR2 are MGHRA and YSYEKL. The CDR3 totals 13 residues. V lost 1 base and J 3 bases, leaving 4 bases between the germline ends. The CDR3 DNA follows: TGCGCCAGCAGCCAAGCCCCCAATCAGCCCCAGCATTTT. It yields the protein CASSQAPNQPQHF.

The sample holds a few counts of this clonotype. This chain uses TRBV5-1 with TRBJ2-1; 10 bases agree with TRBD2. CDR1 and CDR2 from the germline V gene are SGHRS and YFSETQ. V trimming: 0 bases; J trimming: 13 bases; junction bases outside the gene matches: 4. CDR3 length: 13 residues. The CDR3, as DNA: TGCGCCAGCAGCTTGGGGAGCGGGGGGGCCCAGTTCTTC. Translated: CASSLGSGGAQFF. Using reference TRBV5-1 and TRBJ2-1 for the parts outside the CDR3, the full variable domain is KAGVTQTPRYLIKTRGQQVTLSCSPISGHRSVSWYQQTPGQGLQFLFEYFSETQRNKGNFPGRFSGRQFSNSRSEMNVSTLELGDSALYLCASSLGSGGAQFFGPGTRLTVL.